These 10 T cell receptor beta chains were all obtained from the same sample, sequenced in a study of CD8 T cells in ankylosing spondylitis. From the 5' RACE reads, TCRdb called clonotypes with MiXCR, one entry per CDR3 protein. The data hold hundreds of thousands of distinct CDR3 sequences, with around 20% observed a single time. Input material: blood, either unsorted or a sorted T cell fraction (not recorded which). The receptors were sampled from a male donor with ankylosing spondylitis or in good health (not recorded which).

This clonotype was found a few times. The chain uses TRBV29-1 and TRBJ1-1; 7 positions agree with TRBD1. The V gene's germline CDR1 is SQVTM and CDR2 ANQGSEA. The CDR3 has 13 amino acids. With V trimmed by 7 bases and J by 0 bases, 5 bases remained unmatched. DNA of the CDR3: TGCAGCGCCACCACAGGGGTGAACACTGAAGCTTTCTTT. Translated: CSATTGVNTEAFF.

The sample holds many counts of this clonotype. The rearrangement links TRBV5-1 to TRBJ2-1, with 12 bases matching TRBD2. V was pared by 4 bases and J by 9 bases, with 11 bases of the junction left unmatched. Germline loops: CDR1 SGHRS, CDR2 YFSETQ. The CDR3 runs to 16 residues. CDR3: CASSLRLAGEESEQFF. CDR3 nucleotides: TGCGCCAGCAGCCTAAGACTAGCGGGAGAGGAGAGTGAGCAGTTCTTC.

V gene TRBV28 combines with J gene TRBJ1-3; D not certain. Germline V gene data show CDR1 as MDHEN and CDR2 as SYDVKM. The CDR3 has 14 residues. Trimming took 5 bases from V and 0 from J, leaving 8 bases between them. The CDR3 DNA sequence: TGTGCCAGCAGTCTAGGCGCCTCTGGAAACACCATATATTTT. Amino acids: CASSLGASGNTIYF.

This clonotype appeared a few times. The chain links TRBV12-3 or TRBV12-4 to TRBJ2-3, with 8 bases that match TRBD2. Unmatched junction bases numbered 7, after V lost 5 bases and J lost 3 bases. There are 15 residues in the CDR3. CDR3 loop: CASSLTGLVTDTQYF. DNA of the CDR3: TGTGCCAGCAGTCTCACGGGACTAGTAACAGATACGCAGTATTTT.

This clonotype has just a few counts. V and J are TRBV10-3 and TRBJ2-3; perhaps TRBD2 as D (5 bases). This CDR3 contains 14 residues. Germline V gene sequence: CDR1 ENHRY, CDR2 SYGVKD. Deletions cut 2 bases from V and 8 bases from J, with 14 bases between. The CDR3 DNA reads TGTGCCATCAGTGAGGGACTTGTTGTCGGTACGCAGTATTTT. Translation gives CAISEGLVVGTQYF.

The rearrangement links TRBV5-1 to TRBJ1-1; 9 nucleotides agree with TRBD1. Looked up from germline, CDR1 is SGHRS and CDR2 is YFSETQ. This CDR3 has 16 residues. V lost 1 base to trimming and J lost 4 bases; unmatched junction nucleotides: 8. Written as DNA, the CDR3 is TGCGCCAGCAGCTTGTGGAGGACAGGGGCCCTCACTGAAGCTTTCTTT. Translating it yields CASSLWRTGALTEAFF. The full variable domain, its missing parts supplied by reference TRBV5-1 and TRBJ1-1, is KAGVTQTPRYLIKTRGQQVTLSCSPISGHRSVSWYQQTPGQGLQFLFEYFSETQRNKGNFPGRFSGRQFSNSRSEMNVSTLELGDSALYLCASSLWRTGALTEAFFGQGTRLTVV.

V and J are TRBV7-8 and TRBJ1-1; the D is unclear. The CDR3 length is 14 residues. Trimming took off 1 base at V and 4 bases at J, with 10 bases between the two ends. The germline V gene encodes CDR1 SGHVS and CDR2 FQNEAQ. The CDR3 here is CASSLEVVGTEAFF. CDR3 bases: TGTGCCAGCAGCTTAGAGGTGGTAGGCACTGAAGCTTTCTTT.

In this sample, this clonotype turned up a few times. CDR3: CASSPSGDTDTQYF. The CDR3 DNA is TGTGCCAGCTCACCGTCAGGGGACACAGATACGCAGTATTTT. This sequence joins TRBV18 and TRBJ2-3; TRBD1 is a possible D gene (6 bases). The CDR3 sequence is 14 residues long. V shed 3 bases and J shed 2 bases, with 9 bases lying between them. Germline V CDR1 and CDR2: KGHSH, LQKENI.

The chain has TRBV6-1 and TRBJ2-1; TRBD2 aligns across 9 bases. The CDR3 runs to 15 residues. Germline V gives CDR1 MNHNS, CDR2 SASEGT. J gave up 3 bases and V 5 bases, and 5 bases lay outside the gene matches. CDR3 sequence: CASSSLLAGYNEQFF. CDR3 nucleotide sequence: TGTGCCAGCAGTAGCCTACTAGCGGGCTACAATGAGCAGTTCTTC.

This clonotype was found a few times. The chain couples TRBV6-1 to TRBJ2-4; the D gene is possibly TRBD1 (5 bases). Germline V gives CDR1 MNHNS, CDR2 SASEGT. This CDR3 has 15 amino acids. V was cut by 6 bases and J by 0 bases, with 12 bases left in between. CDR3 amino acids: CASSPLREAKNIQYF. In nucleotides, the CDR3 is TGTGCCAGCAGCCCGCTCAGGGAAGCCAAAAACATTCAGTACTTC.